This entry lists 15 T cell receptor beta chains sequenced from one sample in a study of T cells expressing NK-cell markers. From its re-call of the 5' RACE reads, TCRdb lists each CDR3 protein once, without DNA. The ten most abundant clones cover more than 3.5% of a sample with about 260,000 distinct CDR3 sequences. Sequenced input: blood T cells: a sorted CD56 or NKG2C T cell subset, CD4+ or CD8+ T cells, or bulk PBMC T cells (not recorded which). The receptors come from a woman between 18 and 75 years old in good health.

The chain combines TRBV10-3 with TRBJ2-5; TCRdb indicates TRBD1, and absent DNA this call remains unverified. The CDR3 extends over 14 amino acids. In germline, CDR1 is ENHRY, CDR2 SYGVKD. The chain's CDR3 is CAISGGGEKETQYF.

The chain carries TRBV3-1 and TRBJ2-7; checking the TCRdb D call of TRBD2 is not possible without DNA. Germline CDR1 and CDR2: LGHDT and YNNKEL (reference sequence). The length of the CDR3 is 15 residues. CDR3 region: CASSQEVLAAYEQYF.

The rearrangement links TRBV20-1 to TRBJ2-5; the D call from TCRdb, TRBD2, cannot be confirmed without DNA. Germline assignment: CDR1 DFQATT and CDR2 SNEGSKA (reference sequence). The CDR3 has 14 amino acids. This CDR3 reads CSARDLTGVETQYF.

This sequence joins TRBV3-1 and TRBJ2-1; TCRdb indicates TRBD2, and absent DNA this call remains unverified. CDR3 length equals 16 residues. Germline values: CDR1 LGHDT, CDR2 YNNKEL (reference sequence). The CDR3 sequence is CASSHERLAGRNEQFF.

CDR3 sequence: CSARDAGTSGDTQYF. The chain has TRBV20-1 and TRBJ2-3; with no DNA, the TCRdb D assignment of TRBD2 cannot be verified. CDR1 is DFQATT and CDR2 is SNEGSKA in the germline V gene (reference sequence). The CDR3 totals 15 residues.

The CDR3 reads CASKEGGNEQFF. The chain joins TRBV28 to TRBJ2-1; TCRdb selects TRBD2, and the lack of DNA leaves this call unchecked. This CDR3 comprises 12 residues. The V gene's germline CDR1 is MDHEN and CDR2 SYDVKM.

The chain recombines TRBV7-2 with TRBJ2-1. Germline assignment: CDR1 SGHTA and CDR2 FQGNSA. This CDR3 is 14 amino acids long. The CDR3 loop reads CASSFQQAYNEQFF. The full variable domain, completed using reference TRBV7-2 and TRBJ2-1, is GAGVSQSPSNKVTEKGKDVELRCDPISGHTALYWYRQSLGQGLEFLIYFQGNSAPDKSGLPSDRFSAERTGGSVSTLTIQRTQQEDSAVYLCASSFQQAYNEQFFGPGTRLTVL.

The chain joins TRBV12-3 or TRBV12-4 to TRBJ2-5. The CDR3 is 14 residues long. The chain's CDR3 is CASSLVVEPETQYF.

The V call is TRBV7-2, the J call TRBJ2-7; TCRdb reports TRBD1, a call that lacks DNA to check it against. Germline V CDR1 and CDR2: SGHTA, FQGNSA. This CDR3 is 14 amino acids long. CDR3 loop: CASTPGGTPYEQYF.

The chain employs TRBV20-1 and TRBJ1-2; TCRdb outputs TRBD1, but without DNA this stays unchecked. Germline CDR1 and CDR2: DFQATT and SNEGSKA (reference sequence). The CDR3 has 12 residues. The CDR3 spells CSPWAANYGYTF.

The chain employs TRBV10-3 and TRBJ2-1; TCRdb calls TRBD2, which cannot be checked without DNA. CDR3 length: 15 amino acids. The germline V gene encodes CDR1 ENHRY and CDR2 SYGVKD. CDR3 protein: CAISDAGVTGDEQFF.

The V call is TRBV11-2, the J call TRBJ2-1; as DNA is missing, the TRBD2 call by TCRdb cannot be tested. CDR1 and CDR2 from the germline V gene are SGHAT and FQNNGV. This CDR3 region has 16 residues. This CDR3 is CASSLAYGPKGNEQFF.

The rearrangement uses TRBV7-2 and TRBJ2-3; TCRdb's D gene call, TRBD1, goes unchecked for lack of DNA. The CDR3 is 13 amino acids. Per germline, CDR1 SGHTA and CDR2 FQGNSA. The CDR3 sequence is CATPGRNTDTQYF.

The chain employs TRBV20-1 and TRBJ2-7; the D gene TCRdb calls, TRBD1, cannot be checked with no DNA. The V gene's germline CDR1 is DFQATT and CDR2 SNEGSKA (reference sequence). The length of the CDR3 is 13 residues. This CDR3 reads CSASGTGNYEQYF.

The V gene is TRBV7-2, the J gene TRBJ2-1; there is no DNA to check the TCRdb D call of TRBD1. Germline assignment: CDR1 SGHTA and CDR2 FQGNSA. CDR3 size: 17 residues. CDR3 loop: CASSSWPNRGFRNEQFF.